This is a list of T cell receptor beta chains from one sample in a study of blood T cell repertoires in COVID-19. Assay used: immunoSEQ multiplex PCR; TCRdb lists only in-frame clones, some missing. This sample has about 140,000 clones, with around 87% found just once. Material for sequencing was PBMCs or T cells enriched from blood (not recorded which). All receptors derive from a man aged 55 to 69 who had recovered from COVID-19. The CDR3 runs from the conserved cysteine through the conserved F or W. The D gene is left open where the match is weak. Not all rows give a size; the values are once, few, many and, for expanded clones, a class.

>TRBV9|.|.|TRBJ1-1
CASSVAGSEGEAFF
TGTGCCAGCAGCGTAGCTGGGTCGGAGGGTGAAGCTTTCTTT
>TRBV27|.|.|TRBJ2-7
CASGGRNQGKSYEQYF
TGTGCCAGCGGCGGCAGAAACCAGGGGAAGTCCTACGAGCAGTACTTC
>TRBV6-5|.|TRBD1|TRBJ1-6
CASSPVGDRGRALHF
TGTGCCAGCAGTCCCGTTGGGGACAGGGGACGCGCCCTCCACTTT
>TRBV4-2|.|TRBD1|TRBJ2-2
CASSQVLGSSRGQGAGELFF
TGTGCCAGCAGCCAAGTGTTGGGGTCATCCCGGGGACAGGGGGCCGGGGAGCTGTTTTTT
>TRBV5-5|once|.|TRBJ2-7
CASSFRGHSYEQYF
TGTGCCAGCAGCTTTCGGGGTCACTCCTACGAGCAGTACTTC
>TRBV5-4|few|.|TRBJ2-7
CASGPPASVSHEQYF
TGTGCCAGCGGCCCCCCTGCCAGTGTCTCCCACGAGCAGTACTTC
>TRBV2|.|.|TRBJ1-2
CASSAIRQGLVLRYGYTF
TGTGCCAGCAGTGCGATACGGCAGGGTTTGGTCCTTAGGTATGGCTACACCTTC
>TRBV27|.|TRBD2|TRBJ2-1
CASRPLEGGLVNEQFF
TGTGCCAGCAGACCCCTCGAGGGAGGGCTCGTAAATGAGCAGTTCTTC
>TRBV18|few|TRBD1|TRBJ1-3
CASSGQGETGNTIYF
TGTGCCAGCTCCGGACAGGGGGAGACTGGAAACACCATATATTTT
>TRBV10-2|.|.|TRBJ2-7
CASSEGGWRGSKYF
TGCGCCAGCAGTGAGGGTGGTTGGCGGGGAAGTAAGTACTTC
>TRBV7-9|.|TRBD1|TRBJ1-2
CASIKGGRANYGYTF
TGTGCCAGCATCAAAGGGGGCAGAGCTAACTATGGCTACACCTTC
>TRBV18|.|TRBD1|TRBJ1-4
CASSQGGRARAVEKLFF
TGTGCCAGCTCCCAGGGGGGAAGGGCCCGGGCGGTTGAAAAACTGTTTTTT
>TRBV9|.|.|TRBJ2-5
CASSVTGSQETQYF
TGTGCCAGCAGCGTCACGGGTTCCCAAGAGACCCAGTACTTC
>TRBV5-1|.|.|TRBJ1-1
CASSLASGLNTEAFF
TGCGCCAGCAGCTTGGCGTCAGGATTGAACACTGAAGCTTTCTTT
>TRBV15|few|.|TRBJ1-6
CATSRNRQESPLHF
TGTGCCACCAGCAGGAATCGACAGGAGAGCCCCCTCCACTTT
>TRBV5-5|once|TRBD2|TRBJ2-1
CASSFRGGDEQFF
TGTGCCAGCAGCTTTCGGGGGGGCGATGAGCAGTTCTTC
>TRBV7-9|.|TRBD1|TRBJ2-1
CASSRGQGEWNEQFF
TGTGCCAGCAGCCGTGGACAGGGAGAGTGGAATGAGCAGTTCTTC
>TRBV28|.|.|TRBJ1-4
CASSHERGGKSEKLFF
TGTGCCAGCAGCCACGAGCGGGGGGGGAAAAGTGAAAAACTGTTTTTT
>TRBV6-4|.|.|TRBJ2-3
CASRRTGTQGGDTQYF
TGTGCCAGCAGAAGAACCGGGACACAGGGTGGAGATACGCAGTATTTT
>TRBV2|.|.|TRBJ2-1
CASSEEYNEQFF
TGTGCCAGCAGCGAGGAATACAATGAGCAGTTCTTC
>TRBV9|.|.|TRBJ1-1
CASSGGRFDHSGTEAFF
TGTGCCAGCAGCGGAGGGCGATTTGACCATTCTGGCACTGAAGCTTTCTTT
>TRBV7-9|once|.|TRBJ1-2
CASSFARGDGYTF
TGTGCCAGCAGCTTCGCGCGAGGCGATGGCTACACCTTC
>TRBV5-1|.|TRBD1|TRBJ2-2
CASSSGQGQVGELFF
TGCGCCAGCAGCTCCGGACAGGGTCAGGTGGGGGAGCTGTTTTTT
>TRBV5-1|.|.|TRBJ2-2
CASSLLRGTGELFF
TGCGCCAGCAGCTTGTTGCGGGGCACCGGGGAGCTGTTTTTT
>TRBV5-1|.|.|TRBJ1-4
CASSLRIQGSTNEKLFF
TGCGCCAGCAGCTTAAGAATACAGGGATCAACTAATGAAAAACTGTTTTTT
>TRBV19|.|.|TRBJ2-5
CASRRGETQYF
TGTGCCAGTAGAAGAGGGGAGACCCAGTACTTC
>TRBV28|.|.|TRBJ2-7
CASSYFDRNREQYF
TGTGCATCGTCATATTTTGACAGGAATCGCGAGCAGTACTTC
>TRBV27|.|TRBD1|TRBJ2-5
CASRTTGVRETQYF
TGTGCCAGCAGAACGACAGGGGTCAGGGAGACCCAGTACTTC